The 10 T cell receptor beta chains reported below all come from one sample, sequenced in a study of blood T cell repertoires in COVID-19. The data were produced by immunoSEQ multiplex PCR, yet TCRdb's version contains in-frame clones alone and is incomplete. Of roughly 60,000 clones listed, 75% to 95% are singletons. Sequences were obtained from peripheral blood. The receptors shown here come from a woman older than 75 with active COVID-19.

The chain uses TRBV10-3 and TRBJ1-1; 10 bases are a match to TRBD1. Losses at the gene ends were 5 bases for V and 3 bases for J; bases not matched to a gene: 6. The CDR3 sequence is 15 residues long. Germline-derived CDR1 and CDR2 are ENHRY and SYGVKD. The CDR3 DNA reads as TGTGCCATCAGTCCATCGGACAGGGGGGACACTGAAGCTTTCTTT. Translating gives CAISPSDRGDTEAFF.

V and J are TRBV27 and TRBJ2-5, with 14 bases that match TRBD2. J lost 4 bases, V lost 6 bases, and 13 bases had no gene match. CDR3 length: 18 residues. Germline loops: CDR1 MNHEY, CDR2 SMNVEV (reference sequence). For the CDR3, the DNA is TGTGCCAGCAGGAGGAAGGGGACTAGCGGGAGTGGAGGAGAGACCCAGTACTTC. Translation gives CASRRKGTSGSGGETQYF.

The chain recombines TRBV2 with TRBJ2-2, with TRBD2 matching over 8 bases. CDR1 is SNHLY and CDR2 is FYNNEI in the germline V gene. J lost 2 bases, V lost 6 bases, and 17 bases had no gene match. This CDR3 is built from 19 residues. The CDR3 here is CASSNPRETGGINTGELFF. In DNA form, the CDR3 reads TGTGCCAGCAGCAATCCCAGGGAAACGGGGGGGATTAACACCGGGGAGCTGTTTTTT.

This chain uses TRBV7-7 with TRBJ2-1; 7 bases line up with TRBD1. J lost 8 bases, V lost 1 base, and 14 bases had no gene match. Per the germline V gene, CDR1 is SSHAT and CDR2 is FNYEAQ (reference sequence). The CDR3 runs 17 residues. This CDR3 reads CASSLDHRGTGIDEQFF. DNA for the CDR3: TGTGCCAGCAGCTTAGATCACAGGGGCACCGGGATCGATGAGCAGTTCTTC.

The V call is TRBV2, the J call TRBJ2-3; TRBD2 matches at 11 bases. Germline V lookup: CDR1 SNHLY, CDR2 FYNNEI. There are 15 residues in the CDR3. J gave up 5 bases and V 4 bases, and 5 bases lay outside the gene matches. The CDR3 loop is CASSGALAGVDTQYF. In DNA form, the CDR3 reads TGTGCCAGCAGTGGGGCACTAGCGGGGGTAGATACGCAGTATTTT. Full variable domain (remainder filled in from reference TRBV2 and TRBJ2-3): EPEVTQTPSHQVTQMGQEVILRCVPISNHLYFYWYRQILGQKVEFLVSFYNNEISEKSEIFDDQFSVERPDGSNFTLKIRSTKLEDSAMYFCASSGALAGVDTQYFGPGTRLTVL.

This clone was seen only a few times. The chain recombines TRBV7-2 with TRBJ2-7, with 8 bases aligning to TRBD2. Germline V gene data show CDR1 as SGHTA and CDR2 as FQGNSA. CDR3 length: 17 residues. V gave up 5 bases and J gave up 0 bases; unmatched junction bases: 12. The CDR3 loop reads CASSPIPGGGASYEQYV. DNA of the CDR3: TGTGCCAGCAGCCCTATCCCCGGGGGGGGCGCCTCCTACGAGCAGTACGTC.

The chain uses TRBV6-5 and TRBJ2-5, with 9 bases fitting TRBD1. There are 14 residues in the CDR3. In germline, CDR1 is MNHEY, CDR2 SVGAGI. V lost 6 bases, J lost 7 bases, and 9 bases stayed unmatched. Here the CDR3 reads CASSRGQGGATQYF. For the CDR3, the DNA is TGTGCCAGCAGCAGGGGACAGGGTGGGGCGACCCAGTACTTC.

The V gene is TRBV28, the J gene TRBJ1-2, with TRBD1 identical over 7 bases. Germline V CDR1 and CDR2: MDHEN, SYDVKM. The CDR3 covers 13 residues. With V trimmed by 6 bases and J by 2 bases, 3 bases remained unmatched. The CDR3 DNA reads as TGTGCCAGCAGCGAGGGACAGAACTATGGCTACACCTTC. It encodes CASSEGQNYGYTF.

The rearrangement uses TRBV5-4 and TRBJ2-4, with 8 nucleotides matching TRBD1. With V trimmed by 0 bases and J by 2 bases, 7 bases remained unmatched. The germline V gene encodes CDR1 SGHNT and CDR2 YYREEE (reference sequence). CDR3 length equals 17 residues. CDR3 in DNA: TGTGCCAGCAGCTTGGATAGGCCAGGGGGCTCCAAAAACATTCAGTACTTC. Translating gives CASSLDRPGGSKNIQYF.

The chain has TRBV23-1 and TRBJ2-7, with 10 bases that match TRBD1. TRBV23-1 is recorded as an ORF, its role being uncertain. This CDR3 comprises 16 residues. V was clipped by 7 bases and J by 0 bases; unmatched bases: 9. The CDR3 is CASTRPGQGSSYEQYV. The CDR3 DNA sequence: TGCGCCAGCACCCGACCGGGACAGGGGAGCTCCTACGAGCAGTACGTC.